A selection of T cell receptor beta chains follows, all from one sample in a study of immune heterogeneity within non-small cell lung tumors. TCRdb re-called the multiplex PCR reads through MiXCR, storing one row per CDR3 protein. The data contain 20,000 or so distinct CDR3 sequences, 27% of them singletons. Sample: lung tumor tissue. These receptors originate from a man aged 40-49 years with non-small cell lung cancer. CDR3s include the opening cysteine and the closing phenylalanine or tryptophan. Each record gives: clone size, D gene, V gene, J gene, CDR3 protein, CDR3 DNA. D genes are given only for firm matches. For some rows the clone size is stated as once, few or many, or as a class when expanded; others skip it.

few	.	TRBV5-6	TRBJ1-3	CASSLRSGRLSSYGNTIYF	TGTGCCAGCAGCTTGAGGTCAGGGAGGCTTTCTTCGTACGGAAACACCATATATTTT
.	TRBD2	TRBV6-1	TRBJ2-3	CASKSRTSGTDTQYF	TGTGCCAGCAAAAGTCGGACTAGCGGGACAGATACGCAGTATTTT
.	.	TRBV5-1	TRBJ2-1	CASSSGGTYNEQFF	TGCGCCAGCAGTTCGGGGGGCACCTACAATGAGCAGTTCTTC
.	TRBD1	TRBV6-1	TRBJ2-7	CASNVRGRTYKQYF	TGTGCCAGTAATGTCAGGGGGCGAACCTACAAGCAGTACTTC
many	.	TRBV20-1	TRBJ1-2	CSGTLVREGYTF	TGCAGTGGGACTCTGGTGAGGGAGGGCTACACCTTC
many	.	TRBV19	TRBJ2-2	CASSIPPGHITGELFF	TGTGCCAGTAGTATACCACCGGGACATATAACCGGGGAGCTGTTTTTT
many	TRBD2	TRBV25-1	TRBJ2-1	CASSEGGKRDNEQFF	TGTGCCAGCAGTGAGGGGGGGAAGAGGGACAATGAGCAGTTCTTC
few	.	TRBV7-8	TRBJ2-5	CASSLGRKETQYF	TGTGCCAGCAGCTTAGGCAGGAAAGAGACCCAGTACTTC
many	.	TRBV19	TRBJ2-3	CASSRARAVGTDTQYF	TGTGCCAGTAGTAGGGCCAGGGCAGTGGGCACAGATACGCAGTATTTT
many	TRBD2	TRBV11-2	TRBJ2-2	CASSFGAGDTGELFF	TGTGCCAGCAGCTTTGGGGCGGGAGACACCGGGGAGCTGTTTTTT
.	.	TRBV7-2	TRBJ2-3	CASSLRRRATPDTQYF	TGTGCCAGCAGCTTACGGAGGCGGGCCACGCCAGATACGCAGTATTTT
.	.	TRBV7-9	TRBJ2-1	CARSLDSGVYEQFF	TGTGCCAGAAGCTTAGATTCCGGGGTCTATGAGCAGTTCTTC
.	TRBD2	TRBV10-2	TRBJ2-5	CASSPWTSGRGGETQYF	TGCGCCAGCAGTCCCTGGACTAGCGGGAGGGGAGGGGAGACCCAGTACTTC
many	.	TRBV6-4	TRBJ1-1	CASSDSSRGTEAFF	TGTGCCAGCAGTGACTCGAGTCGGGGTACTGAAGCTTTCTTT
medium-sized	TRBD2	TRBV5-1	TRBJ2-3	CASSQGLAGDTQYF	TGCGCCAGCAGCCAGGGACTAGCGGGAGATACGCAGTATTTT
.	.	TRBV4-1	TRBJ1-1	CASSPPNTEAFF	TGCGCCAGCAGCCCTCCGAACACTGAAGCTTTCTTT
medium-sized	.	TRBV2	TRBJ1-2	CASSTPLPGYTF	TGTGCCAGCAGTACCCCCCTCCCAGGCTACACCTTC
few	TRBD1	TRBV11-2	TRBJ2-5	CASSLGTGKETQYF	TGTGCCAGCAGCTTGGGGACAGGGAAAGAGACCCAGTACTTC
few	TRBD2	TRBV5-1	TRBJ2-1	CASSLNVAVAGDTEQFF	TGCGCCAGCAGCTTGAATGTTGCGGTAGCGGGAGATACTGAGCAGTTCTTC
.	TRBD2	TRBV11-3	TRBJ2-1	CASSISGRASDEQFF	TGTGCCAGCAGTATTAGCGGGAGGGCCAGCGATGAGCAGTTCTTC
medium-sized	TRBD1	TRBV19	TRBJ1-6	CANPQGGSSYNSPLHF	TGTGCCAACCCTCAGGGGGGGAGCTCCTATAATTCACCCCTCCACTTT
many	TRBD1	TRBV5-1	TRBJ2-7	CASSRPPSGQGADEQYF	TGCGCCAGCAGCCGCCCCCCCTCGGGACAGGGGGCGGACGAGCAGTACTTC
.	TRBD2	TRBV6-4	TRBJ2-3	CASSAGLAGVATQYF	TGTGCCAGCAGCGCCGGACTAGCGGGAGTTGCTACGCAGTATTTT
few	.	TRBV7-2	TRBJ1-1	CASSWARGMNTEAFF	TGTGCCAGCAGCTGGGCCCGGGGCATGAACACTGAAGCTTTCTTT
many	.	TRBV20-1	TRBJ2-1	CSARDGRPPDEQFF	TGCAGTGCTAGAGACGGGAGACCCCCTGATGAGCAGTTCTTC
.	.	TRBV18	TRBJ2-1	CASSPGLSDFLWQFF	TGTGCCAGCTCACCCGGACTATCGGACTTCTTATGGCAGTTCTTC
medium-sized	TRBD1	TRBV3-1	TRBJ2-7	CASSQVDRGQRQYF	TGTGCCAGCAGCCAAGTCGACAGGGGGCAAAGGCAGTACTTC
many	TRBD2	TRBV12-3/TRBV12-4	TRBJ2-2	CASSVLAGGFPGELFF	TGTGCCAGCAGTGTACTAGCGGGAGGGTTCCCCGGGGAGCTGTTTTTT
medium-sized	.	TRBV6-1	TRBJ1-5	CASSVSGTSNQPQHF	TGTGCCAGCAGTGTTTCAGGGACTAGCAATCAGCCCCAGCATTTT
many	.	TRBV7-2	TRBJ2-1	CASSPGGEVEQFF	TGTGCCAGCAGCCCCGGGGGAGAGGTTGAGCAGTTCTTC
once	.	TRBV30	TRBJ1-2	CAWTMSGDGGYGYTF	TGTGCCTGGACTATGTCGGGAGATGGTGGCTATGGCTACACCTTC
.	.	TRBV3-1	TRBJ1-4	CASSQGNNEKLFF	TGTGCCAGCAGCCAGGGAAATAATGAAAAACTGTTTTTT
few	.	TRBV9	TRBJ2-5	CASSVTTSRETQYF	TGTGCCAGCAGCGTGACGACATCCCGGGAGACCCAGTACTTC
medium-sized	.	TRBV6-1	TRBJ1-2	CASRGAYGYTF	TGTGCCAGCAGGGGGGCCTATGGCTACACCTTC
.	TRBD2	TRBV11-2	TRBJ2-5	CASSLGASGPETQYF	TGTGCCAGCAGCTTGGGGGCTAGCGGGCCAGAGACCCAGTACTTC
many	TRBD1	TRBV15	TRBJ2-1	CATSFPSGQGKNEQFF	TGTGCCACCAGTTTTCCGTCAGGACAGGGTAAAAATGAGCAGTTCTTC
.	.	TRBV20-1	TRBJ2-7	CSARVAGSRSERYF	TGCAGTGCTAGAGTGGCGGGGTCCCGGTCCGAGCGGTACTTC
many	TRBD1	TRBV12-3/TRBV12-4	TRBJ1-2	CASTRQGGYTF	TGTGCCAGCACACGACAGGGTGGCTACACCTTC
.	.	TRBV7-9	TRBJ1-3	CASSFQQSSGNTIYF	TGTGCCAGCAGCTTTCAACAAAGCTCTGGAAACACCATATATTTT
.	TRBD1	TRBV6-1	TRBJ2-1	CASRDRGPYNEQFF	TGTGCCAGCAGGGACAGGGGGCCTTACAATGAGCAGTTCTTC
.	.	TRBV7-2	TRBJ2-5	CASSLGSGGPETQYF	TGTGCCAGCAGCTTAGGAAGCGGAGGACCAGAGACCCAGTACTTC
.	.	TRBV9	TRBJ1-1	CASSVEHLNTEAFF	TGTGCCAGCAGCGTAGAACACTTGAACACTGAAGCTTTCTTT
many	TRBD1	TRBV27	TRBJ1-1	CASSLYRGTEAFF	TGTGCCAGCAGCCTCTACAGGGGTACTGAAGCTTTCTTT
.	.	TRBV7-9	TRBJ2-1	CASTRSRDSPYNEQFF	TGTGCCAGCACCAGAAGCAGGGACTCCCCCTACAATGAGCAGTTCTTC
.	.	TRBV7-9	TRBJ2-3	CASSLPPLVGSSDTQYF	TGTGCCAGCAGCCTCCCGCCGCTAGTGGGATCGTCAGATACGCAGTATTTT
few	TRBD1	TRBV5-4	TRBJ2-1	CASSGGQGRSSYEQFF	TGTGCCAGCAGCGGCGGACAGGGGCGGTCTTCCTATGAGCAGTTCTTC
.	TRBD1	TRBV10-3	TRBJ2-7	CAISVGTGHEQYF	TGTGCCATCAGTGTAGGGACAGGCCACGAGCAGTACTTC
many	TRBD1	TRBV9	TRBJ1-2	CASSVGGQGEFYGYTF	TGTGCCAGCAGCGTAGGGGGACAGGGCGAATTCTATGGCTACACCTTC